Following are 10 T cell receptor beta chains from one sample sequenced in a study of cytomegalovirus exposure and HLA in healthy donors. Clones were sequenced by immunoSEQ multiplex PCR, and TCRdb holds only the in-frame ones, with some missing. The sample shows a few hundred thousand clones, more than 80% of them seen only once. Sample: PBMCs. The receptors were sampled from a woman between 18 and 29 years old in good health and CMV-seronegative.

The chain is built from TRBV13 and TRBJ2-7, with 10 positions matching TRBD1. V lost 4 bases to trimming and J lost 6 bases; unmatched junction nucleotides: 12. CDR1 PRHDT and CDR2 FYEKMQ come from the germline V gene (reference sequence). This CDR3 is built from 16 residues. CDR3 sequence reads: CASSSRRQGAKGEQYF. The CDR3 DNA is TGTGCCAGCAGCTCCCGTAGACAGGGGGCAAAGGGCGAGCAGTACTTC.

The rearrangement joins TRBV28 to TRBJ2-1, with 8 bases lining up with TRBD1. The CDR3 runs to 12 residues. Losses at the gene ends were 2 bases for V and 16 bases for J; bases not matched to a gene: 7. CDR1 is MDHEN, CDR2 SYDVKM, per germline. Written as DNA, the CDR3 is TGTGCCAGCAGTTTACGACAGGGGTTACGATTCTTC. Translating gives CASSLRQGLRFF.

The gene calls are TRBV2 and TRBJ1-2; TRBD1 might be the D (6 bases). From germline, CDR1 is SNHLY and CDR2 FYNNEI. This CDR3 region has 13 residues. V lost 4 bases, J lost 5 bases, and 11 bases lay in between. CDR3 residues: CASSVTQGYGYTF. The CDR3 DNA reads as TGTGCCAGCAGTGTAACACAGGGTTATGGCTACACCTTC.

Remarks on this clone: At one end the junction does not follow the germline gene, possibly because of a read error. The J gene is TRBJ1-2, the V gene TRBV27; 7 bases fit TRBD1. This CDR3 is built from 15 residues. CDR1 and CDR2 from the germline V gene are MNHEY and SMNVEV (reference sequence). CDR3: CASSLSAGGWGGYTF. The CDR3 nucleotides are TGTGCCAGCAGCTTATCGGCAGGGGGATGGGGTGGCTACACCTTC.

The chain uses TRBV2 and TRBJ1-2, with 8 bases that match TRBD1. This CDR3 has 15 residues. The ends lost 8 bases at V and 5 bases at J; junction bases unmatched: 13. The germline gives CDR1 SNHLY, CDR2 FYNNEI. The CDR3 loop reads CASHEVAGGGYGYTF. The DNA for the CDR3 is TGTGCCAGCCATGAAGTGGCAGGGGGCGGATATGGCTACACCTTC.

The V gene is TRBV5-1, the J gene TRBJ1-1; D is possibly TRBD1 (5 bases). This CDR3 comprises 15 residues. The germline V gene encodes CDR1 SGHRS and CDR2 YFSETQ. Trimming removed 3 bases from V and 1 base from J, with 13 bases in between. For the CDR3, the DNA is TGCGCCAGCAGCTCAAACGGGGGGAGGAACACTGAAGCTTTCTTT. It encodes CASSSNGGRNTEAFF. The whole variable domain, remainder taken from reference TRBV5-1 and TRBJ1-1, is KAGVTQTPRYLIKTRGQQVTLSCSPISGHRSVSWYQQTPGQGLQFLFEYFSETQRNKGNFPGRFSGRQFSNSRSEMNVSTLELGDSALYLCASSSNGGRNTEAFFGQGTRLTVV.

The chain recombines TRBV7-8 with TRBJ2-2; a possible D gene is TRBD1 (6 bases). Trimming removed 2 bases at V and 4 bases at J, with 14 bases between. The CDR3 totals 16 residues. Germline CDR1 reads SGHVS; CDR2 reads FQNEAQ. CDR3 nucleotides: TGTGCCAGCAGCTTAACAGGGACCTCGGGCACCGGGGAGCTGTTTTTT. It encodes CASSLTGTSGTGELFF.

V and J are TRBV27 and TRBJ1-1; possibly TRBD1 for D (5 bases). CDR1 and CDR2 from the germline V gene are MNHEY and SMNVEV (reference sequence). Deletions cut 8 bases from V and 0 bases from J, with 16 bases between. This CDR3 spans 15 amino acids. CDR3 bases: TGTGCCAGCCATTCGCAGGGCTGGGTGAACACTGAAGCTTTCTTT. Amino acid sequence: CASHSQGWVNTEAFF.

The chain carries TRBV15 and TRBJ2-4; 7 bases are shared with TRBD1. Germline V gene data show CDR1 as LNHNV and CDR2 as YYDKDF (reference sequence). The CDR3 totals 15 residues. J lost 7 bases, V lost 3 bases, and 9 bases had no gene match. The CDR3 loop reads CATSRPPTGWNIQYF. The CDR3 coding sequence is TGTGCCACCAGCAGGCCGCCGACAGGGTGGAACATTCAGTACTTC. Combining the CDR3 with reference TRBV15 and TRBJ2-4 gives the whole variable domain DAMVIQNPRYQVTQFGKPVTLSCSQTLNHNVMYWYQQKSSQAPKLLFHYYDKDFNNEADTPDNFQSRRPNTSFCFLDIRSPGLGDTAMYLCATSRPPTGWNIQYFGAGTRLSVL.

The rearrangement joins TRBV5-4 to TRBJ2-1; tentatively, D is TRBD2 (5 bases). The CDR3 contains 14 residues. Between the trimmed V and J ends, which lost 4 bases and 5 bases, there was a span of 13 bases. Germline values: CDR1 SGHNT, CDR2 YYREEE (reference sequence). The CDR3 DNA follows: TGTGCCAGCAGCCCCACGGCTAGCAACAATGAGCAGTTCTTC. Its protein is CASSPTASNNEQFF.